This record covers a single T cell receptor beta chain. Some clones are missing from TCRdb's copy, which holds only in-frame ones; the method was immunoSEQ multiplex PCR. The table includes about 480,000 clones, 75% to 80% detected once. The data belong to a study of shared clonotypes between healthy human individuals. CDR3 length: 15 amino acids. V was trimmed by 4 bases and J by 7 bases, leaving 17 bases between them. From germline, CDR1 is MGHRA and CDR2 YSYEKL. V and J are TRBV4-1 and TRBJ2-4, with a tentative D call TRBD1 (7 bases). This clonotype was sampled from a woman aged 35 to 49 in good health. Some clones in this sample may be carry-over from other donors' samples. The material sequenced was PBMCs. This chain's CDR3 is CASSPTEGAGNIQYF. CDR3 DNA sequence: TGCGCCAGCAGCCCAACGGAGGGGGCGGGTAACATTCAGTACTTC.